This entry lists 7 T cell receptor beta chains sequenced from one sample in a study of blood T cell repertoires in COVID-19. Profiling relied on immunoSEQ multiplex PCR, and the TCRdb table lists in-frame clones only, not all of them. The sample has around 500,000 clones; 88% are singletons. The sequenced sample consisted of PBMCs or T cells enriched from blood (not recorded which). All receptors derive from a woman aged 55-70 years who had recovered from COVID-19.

CDR3 DNA: TGCGCCAGCAGTGCGGCGGGGGGGCCTGATACGCAGTATTTT. Translated: CASSAAGGPDTQYF. J is TRBJ2-3 and V is TRBV10-1; TRBD2 matches 9 bases. This CDR3 spans 14 amino acids. The trim removed 4 bases at V and 6 bases at J, leaving 5 bases unmatched. CDR1 and CDR2 (germline): WNHNN, SYGVQD (reference sequence).

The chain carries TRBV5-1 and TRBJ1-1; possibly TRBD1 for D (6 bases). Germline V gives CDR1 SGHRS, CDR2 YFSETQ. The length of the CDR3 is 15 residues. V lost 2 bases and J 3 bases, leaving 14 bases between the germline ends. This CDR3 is CASSFKGGGDTEAFF. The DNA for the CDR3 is TGCGCCAGCAGCTTCAAGGGAGGGGGTGACACTGAAGCTTTCTTT.

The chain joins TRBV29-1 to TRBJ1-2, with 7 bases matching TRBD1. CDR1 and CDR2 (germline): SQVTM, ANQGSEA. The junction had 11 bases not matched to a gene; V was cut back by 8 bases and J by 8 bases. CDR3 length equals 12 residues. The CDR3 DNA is TGCAGCACCGACAGGGCGGTGGAAGGCTACACCTTC. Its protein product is CSTDRAVEGYTF.

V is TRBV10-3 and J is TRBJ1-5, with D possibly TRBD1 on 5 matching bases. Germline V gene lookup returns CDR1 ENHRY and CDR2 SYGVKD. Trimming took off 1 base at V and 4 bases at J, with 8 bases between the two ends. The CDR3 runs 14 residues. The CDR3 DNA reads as TGTGCCATCAGTGAGTGGGGGGGGAATCAGCCCCAGCATTTT. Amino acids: CAISEWGGNQPQHF.

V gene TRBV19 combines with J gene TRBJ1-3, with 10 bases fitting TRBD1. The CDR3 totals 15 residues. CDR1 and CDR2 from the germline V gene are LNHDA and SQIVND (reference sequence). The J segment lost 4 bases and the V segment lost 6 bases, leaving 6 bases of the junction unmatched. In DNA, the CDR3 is TGTGCCAGTAGCCGGGGACAGGGGAGCGGAAACACCATATATTTT. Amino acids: CASSRGQGSGNTIYF. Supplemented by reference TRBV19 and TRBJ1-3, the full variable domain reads DGGITQSPKYLFRKEGQNVTLSCEQNLNHDAMYWYRQDPGQGLRLIYYSQIVNDFQKGDIAEGYSVSREKKESFPLTVTSAQKNPTAFYLCASSRGQGSGNTIYFGEGSWLTVV.

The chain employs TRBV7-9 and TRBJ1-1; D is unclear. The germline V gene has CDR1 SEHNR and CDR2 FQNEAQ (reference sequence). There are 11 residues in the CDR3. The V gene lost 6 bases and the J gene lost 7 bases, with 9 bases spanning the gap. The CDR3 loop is CASSPRGEAFF. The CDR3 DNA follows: TGTGCCAGCAGTCCTCGGGGTGAAGCTTTCTTT. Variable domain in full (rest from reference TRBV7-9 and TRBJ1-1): DTGVSQNPRHKITKRGQNVTFRCDPISEHNRLYWYRQTLGQGPEFLTYFQNEAQLEKSRLLSDRFSAERPKGSFSTLEIQRTEQGDSAMYLCASSPRGEAFFGQGTRLTVV.

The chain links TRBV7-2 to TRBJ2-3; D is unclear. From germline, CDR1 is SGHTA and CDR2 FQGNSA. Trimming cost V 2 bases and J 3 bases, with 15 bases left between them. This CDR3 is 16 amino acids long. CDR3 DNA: TGTGCCAGCAGCTTAAATTTTGCGGTCCGTACAGATACGCAGTATTTT. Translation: CASSLNFAVRTDTQYF.